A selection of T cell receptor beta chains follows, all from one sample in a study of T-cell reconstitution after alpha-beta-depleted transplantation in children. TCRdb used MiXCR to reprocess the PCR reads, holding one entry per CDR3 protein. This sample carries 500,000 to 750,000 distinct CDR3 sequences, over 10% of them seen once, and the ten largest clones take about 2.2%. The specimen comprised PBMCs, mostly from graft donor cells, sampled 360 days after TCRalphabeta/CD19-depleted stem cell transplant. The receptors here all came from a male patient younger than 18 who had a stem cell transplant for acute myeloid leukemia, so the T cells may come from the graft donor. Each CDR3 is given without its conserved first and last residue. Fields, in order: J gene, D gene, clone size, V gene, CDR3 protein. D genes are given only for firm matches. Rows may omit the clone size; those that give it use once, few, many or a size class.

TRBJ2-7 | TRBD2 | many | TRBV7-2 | ASSQPSGSSGEQY
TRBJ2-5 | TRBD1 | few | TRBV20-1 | SARKTGAGETQY
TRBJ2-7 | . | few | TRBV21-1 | ASSKRGLPESDRGHCEQY
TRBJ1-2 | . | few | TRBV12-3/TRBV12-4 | ASRPYSGYT
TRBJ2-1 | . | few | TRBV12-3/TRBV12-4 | ASSPRRVSYNEQF
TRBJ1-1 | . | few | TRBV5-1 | ASRVDRNTEAF
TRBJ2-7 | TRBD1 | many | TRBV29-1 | SVEEDRVYEQY
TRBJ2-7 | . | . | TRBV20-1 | SARVSQGRTYEQY
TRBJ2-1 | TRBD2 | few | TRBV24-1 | ATSDFGLAGLNEQF
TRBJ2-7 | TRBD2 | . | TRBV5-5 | ASSLNLAGVYEQY
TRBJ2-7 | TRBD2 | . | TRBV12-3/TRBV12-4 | ASRKGTSRTYEQY
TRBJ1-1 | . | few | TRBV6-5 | ASSYEGGRAF
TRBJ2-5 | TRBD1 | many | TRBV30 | AWSPGQGGETQY
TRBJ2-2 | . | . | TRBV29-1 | SVAQVNTGELF
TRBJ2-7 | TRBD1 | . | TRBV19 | ASSTAGQGTYYEQY
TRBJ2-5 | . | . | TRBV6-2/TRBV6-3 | ASSTGDRGYQETQY
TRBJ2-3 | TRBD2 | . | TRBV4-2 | ASSQDLRPGGRTDTQY
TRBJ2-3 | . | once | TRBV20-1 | SARTSYSTDTQY
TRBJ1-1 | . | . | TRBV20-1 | SARAPRERNTEAF
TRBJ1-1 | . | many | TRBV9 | ASSVAWAGNTEAF
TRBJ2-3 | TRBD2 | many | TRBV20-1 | SAREGLAALGEY
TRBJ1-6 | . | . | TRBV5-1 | ASSLGAREDSPLH
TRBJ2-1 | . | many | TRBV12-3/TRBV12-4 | ASSSRSATNEQF
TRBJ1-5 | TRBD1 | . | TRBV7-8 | ASSSPGTEGLNQPQH
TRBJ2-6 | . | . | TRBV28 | ASSTPFRGTGANVLT
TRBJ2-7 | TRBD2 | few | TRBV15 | ATSRKRLAGGIEQY
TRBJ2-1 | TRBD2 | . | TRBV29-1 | SAFLAWTSGSGEQF
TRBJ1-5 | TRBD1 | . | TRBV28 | ASSLLSQGSNQPQH
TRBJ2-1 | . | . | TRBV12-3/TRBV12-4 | ASRGRLVGDYNEQF
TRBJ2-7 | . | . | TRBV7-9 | ASSLGGDPPYEQY
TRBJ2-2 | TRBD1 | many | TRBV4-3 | ASSQAGTDTGELF